Listed below are T cell receptor beta chains from one sample, sequenced in a study of T-cell memory formation after mild COVID-19. TCRdb analysed the 5' RACE reads with MiXCR anew, one entry per CDR3 protein. The profile shows 65,000 to 90,000 distinct CDR3 sequences, about 15% of them singletons. Sequencing was performed on PBMCs or a T cell subset sorted from them (not recorded which). The receptors come from an adult woman who had mild COVID-19 (a few samples of this study predate the infection). Cell type and time point are not known. The CDR3 runs from the conserved cysteine through the conserved F or W.

V gene: TRBV5-5; CDR3 protein: CASSLAWSSGNTIYF
V gene: TRBV12-3/TRBV12-4; CDR3 protein: CASSPQTRGGYEQYF
V gene: TRBV4-1; CDR3 protein: CASSQDQLAGGNEQFF
V gene: TRBV10-2; CDR3 protein: CATKDLGETQYF
V gene: TRBV27; CDR3 protein: CASSLRDTQYF
V gene: TRBV7-9; CDR3 protein: CASSPQTGGDGGYTF
V gene: TRBV20-1; CDR3 protein: CSARDTLRSSSYNEQFF
V gene: TRBV25-1; CDR3 protein: CASSEVGPGETEAFF
V gene: TRBV6-5; CDR3 protein: CASSAGLAGIEQFF
V gene: TRBV12-3/TRBV12-4; CDR3 protein: CASSGGSGSTDTQYF
V gene: TRBV4-2; CDR3 protein: CASSPGQGGMRYF
V gene: TRBV15; CDR3 protein: CATSRDWSESAGGYGYTF
V gene: TRBV19; CDR3 protein: CASSLGQGLPYEQYF
V gene: TRBV7-6; CDR3 protein: CASSLEIGEKTQYF
V gene: TRBV6-5; CDR3 protein: CASSYFGNQETQYF
V gene: TRBV20-1; CDR3 protein: CSATRQGAYEQYF
V gene: TRBV3-1; CDR3 protein: CASSQRIAGGIQETQYF
V gene: TRBV3-1; CDR3 protein: CASSQERTLYNEQFF
V gene: TRBV28; CDR3 protein: CASSLLAASGSTGPYEQYF
V gene: TRBV6-4; CDR3 protein: CASSEGIAFPTDTQYF
V gene: TRBV24-1; CDR3 protein: CATSDLPSGGFEQFF
V gene: TRBV18; CDR3 protein: CASSPTVNPGRTEAFF
V gene: TRBV5-1; CDR3 protein: CASSLGSPDTQYF
V gene: TRBV7-9; CDR3 protein: CASSPPGHREAFF
V gene: TRBV6-6; CDR3 protein: CASSYSRQGGWETQYF
V gene: TRBV7-6; CDR3 protein: CASSLGEAAMPNTEAFF
V gene: TRBV6-2/TRBV6-3; CDR3 protein: CASKRGGYGLRGQYF
V gene: TRBV6-2/TRBV6-3; CDR3 protein: CASSQPTLDGGEQYF
V gene: TRBV7-6; CDR3 protein: CASSLGDSYEQYF
V gene: TRBV15; CDR3 protein: CATSSISDEQFF
V gene: TRBV14; CDR3 protein: CASSQHWGGPRFGNEQFF
V gene: TRBV30; CDR3 protein: CAWSPQGNYGYTF
V gene: TRBV5-5; CDR3 protein: CASRWTASSYEQYF
V gene: TRBV4-1; CDR3 protein: CASSQINLRSANTGELFF
V gene: TRBV5-1; CDR3 protein: CASSLYDREYEQYF
V gene: TRBV7-9; CDR3 protein: CASSLVMANEQYF
V gene: TRBV12-3/TRBV12-4; CDR3 protein: CASSSGTSDRGEQFF
V gene: TRBV7-9; CDR3 protein: CASSLAGDPCEQFF
V gene: TRBV4-1; CDR3 protein: CASSQDPIHNEQFF
V gene: TRBV6-1; CDR3 protein: CASSASGGSPGYGELFF
V gene: TRBV12-3/TRBV12-4; CDR3 protein: CASRRSGSLDEQFF
V gene: TRBV24-1; CDR3 protein: CATSDWTGAVNEQFF
V gene: TRBV7-6; CDR3 protein: CASSPGLAGDVYNEQFF
V gene: TRBV4-2; CDR3 protein: CASSQGGASGANVLTF
V gene: TRBV5-1; CDR3 protein: CASSSAGGSSNQPQHF
V gene: TRBV7-9; CDR3 protein: CASSSIGGSLNDEQFF
V gene: TRBV7-9; CDR3 protein: CASSPDSRTDTQYF
V gene: TRBV29-1; CDR3 protein: CSVEGQNQETQYF
V gene: TRBV6-1; CDR3 protein: CASSDWGGPTYGYTF
V gene: TRBV5-8; CDR3 protein: CASSLALYEQYF
V gene: TRBV29-1; CDR3 protein: CSVEGGDQGLDYNEQFF
V gene: TRBV27; CDR3 protein: CASSSGQPNEQFF
V gene: TRBV7-9; CDR3 protein: CASSKDGPGYTF